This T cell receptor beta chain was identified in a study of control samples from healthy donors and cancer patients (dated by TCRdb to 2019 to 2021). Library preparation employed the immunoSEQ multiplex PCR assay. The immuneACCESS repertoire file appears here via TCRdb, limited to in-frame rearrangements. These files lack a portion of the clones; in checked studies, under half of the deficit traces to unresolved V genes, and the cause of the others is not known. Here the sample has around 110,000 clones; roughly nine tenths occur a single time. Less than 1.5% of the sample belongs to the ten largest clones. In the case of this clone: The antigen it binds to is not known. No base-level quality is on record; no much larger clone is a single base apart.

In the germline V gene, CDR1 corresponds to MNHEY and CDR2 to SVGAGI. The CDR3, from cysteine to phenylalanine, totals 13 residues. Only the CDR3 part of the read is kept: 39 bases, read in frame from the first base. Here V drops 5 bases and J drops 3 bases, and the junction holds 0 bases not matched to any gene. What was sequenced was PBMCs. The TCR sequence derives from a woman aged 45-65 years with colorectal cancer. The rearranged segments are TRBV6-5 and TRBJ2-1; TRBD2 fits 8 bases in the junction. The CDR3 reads CASSTSGYNEQFF. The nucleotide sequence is TGTGCCAGCAGTACTAGCGGCTACAATGAGCAGTTCTTC.